These 32 T cell receptor beta chains were sequenced from one sample in a study of cytomegalovirus exposure and HLA in healthy donors (dated by TCRdb to the late 2010s). Preparation of the library involved the immunoSEQ multiplex PCR assay. The immuneACCESS repertoire file appears here via TCRdb, limited to in-frame rearrangements. These files lack a portion of the clones; in checked studies, under half of the deficit traces to unresolved V genes, and the cause of the others is not known. The sample data list about 330,000 clones, and 87% of these were observed just once. The ten largest clones add up to approximately 1% of the sample. The sample comprised PBMCs. These receptor sequences come from a woman aged 25 to 45 in good health and CMV-seropositive.

This clone was recorded only once. The V and J genes are TRBV4-3 and TRBJ2-2, with D maybe TRBD2 (5 bases). V gave up 4 bases and J gave up 0 bases, with 6 bases separating them. CDR3 size: 14 residues. The V gene's germline CDR1 is LGHNA and CDR2 YSLEER. The CDR3 reads CASSLGANTGELFF. The CDR3, as DNA: TGCGCCAGCAGCCTCGGGGCGAACACCGGGGAGCTGTTTTTT.

The genes are TRBV30 and TRBJ1-5, with TRBD1 identical over 10 bases. The trim removed 4 bases at V and 5 bases at J, leaving 5 bases unmatched. CDR3 length equals 14 residues. CDR1 is GTSNPN and CDR2 is SVGIG in the germline V gene (reference sequence). The CDR3 loop is CAWTDGTGDQPQHF. The CDR3 DNA is TGTGCCTGGACCGACGGGACAGGGGATCAGCCCCAGCATTTT. The full variable domain, completed using reference TRBV30 and TRBJ1-5, is SQTIHQWPATLVQPVGSPLSLECTVEGTSNPNLYWYRQAAGRGLQLLFYSVGIGQISSEVPQNLSASRPQDRQFILSSKKLLLSDSGFYLCAWTDGTGDQPQHFGDGTRLSIL.

This chain's CDR3 is CASSQDVEYTEAFF. The CDR3 DNA reads as TGCGCCAGCAGCCAAGATGTGGAGTACACTGAAGCTTTCTTT. This chain uses TRBV4-1 with TRBJ1-1; D gene uncertain. This CDR3 spans 14 amino acids. The germline gives CDR1 MGHRA, CDR2 YSYEKL. Trimming cost V 0 bases and J 3 bases, with 8 bases left between them.

This clone was detected only once. CDR3 nucleotides: TGCGCCAGCAGCCCGACCCCGGCAGGGATGGCTTTCTTT. It is translated as CASSPTPAGMAFF. J is TRBJ1-1 and V is TRBV4-1, with a possible D match to TRBD1 (5 bases). The CDR3 spans 13 residues. V lost 4 bases and J lost 11, with 17 bases in between. CDR1 is MGHRA and CDR2 is YSYEKL in the germline V gene.

J is TRBJ1-4 and V is TRBV15; 7 nucleotides agree with TRBD1. The V and J ends lost 1 base and 7 bases, in that order; junction bases with no gene match: 6. CDR1 and CDR2 from the germline V gene are LNHNV and YYDKDF (reference sequence). This CDR3 region has 15 residues. CDR3: CATSRGPGGTEKLFF. CDR3 coding DNA: TGTGCCACCAGCAGAGGACCAGGGGGAACTGAAAAACTGTTTTTT.

This chain links TRBV13 with TRBJ1-2, with 8 bases identical to TRBD1. The CDR3 runs to 17 residues. Germline CDR1 is PRHDT and CDR2 is FYEKMQ (reference sequence). V dropped 5 bases and J dropped 5; count of bases not matched to a gene: 16. The CDR3 reads CASSADRGAFSIYGYTF. The CDR3 region has the DNA TGTGCCAGCAGCGCAGACAGGGGCGCCTTTTCGATATATGGCTACACCTTC.

The chain joins TRBV10-1 to TRBJ2-7; 8 positions match TRBD1. Germline CDR1 reads WNHNN; CDR2 reads SYGVQD (reference sequence). Germline trimming cut 7 bases from V and 3 bases from J; bases unmatched to any gene: 11. The CDR3 is 15 amino acids. The CDR3 here is CASTRDRRRFYEQYF. In DNA, the CDR3 is TGCGCCAGCACCAGGGACAGGAGGCGATTCTACGAGCAGTACTTC.

The DNA for the CDR3 is TGCGCCAGCAGCTTGACAGGGCACTCCTACGAGCAGTACTTC. This gives the protein CASSLTGHSYEQYF. The chain uses TRBV5-1 and TRBJ2-7; possible D gene TRBD1, 6 bases. This CDR3 region has 14 residues. In germline, CDR1 is SGHRS, CDR2 YFSETQ. Deletions cut 1 base from V and 0 bases from J, with 8 bases between.

This sequence joins TRBV18 and TRBJ1-6; TRBD1 matches at 8 bases. The CDR3 spans 14 residues. After removal of 4 bases from V and 5 bases from J, the junction contained 1 base not matched to a gene. The V gene's germline CDR1 is KGHSH and CDR2 LQKENI. CDR3 sequence (DNA): TGTGCCAGCTCACAGACAGGGGATAATTCACCCCTCCACTTT. As protein: CASSQTGDNSPLHF. Based on the CDR3 plus reference TRBV18 and TRBJ1-6, the full variable domain is NAGVMQNPRHLVRRRGQEARLRCSPMKGHSHVYWYRQLPEEGLKFMVYLQKENIIDESGMPKERFSAEFPKEGPSILRIQQVVRGDSAAYFCASSQTGDNSPLHFGNGTRLTVT.

V gene TRBV11-3 combines with J gene TRBJ2-7; 7 bases align to TRBD1. This CDR3 contains 14 residues. The junction had 5 bases not matched to a gene; V was cut back by 1 base and J by 5 bases. Looked up from germline, CDR1 is SGHNT and CDR2 is YENEEA. The CDR3 loop reads CASSLGQGIDEQYF. For the CDR3, the DNA is TGTGCCAGCAGCTTAGGACAGGGAATCGACGAGCAGTACTTC.

The V and J genes are TRBV30 and TRBJ1-2; 7 bases line up with TRBD1. Germline assignment: CDR1 GTSNPN and CDR2 SVGIG (reference sequence). The CDR3 is made up of 12 amino acids. J lost 5 bases, V lost 2 bases, and 2 bases had no gene match. CDR3 in amino acids: CAWSPTGYGYTF. DNA for the CDR3: TGTGCCTGGAGTCCGACAGGGTATGGCTACACCTTC.

This rearrangement joins TRBV6-1 to TRBJ2-7; D is undetermined. Trimming took 3 bases from V and 5 from J, leaving 8 bases between them. Per germline, CDR1 MNHNS and CDR2 SASEGT. The CDR3 length is 12 residues. CDR3 protein: CASSESTDEQYF. The CDR3 region has the DNA TGTGCCAGCAGTGAGTCGACGGACGAGCAGTACTTC.

The chain links TRBV7-3 to TRBJ1-1; 10 bases fit TRBD1. Germline V gives CDR1 SGHTA, CDR2 FQGTGA. V gave up 1 base and J gave up 5 bases; unmatched junction bases: 10. CDR3 length: 17 amino acids. CDR3 bases: TGTGCCAGCAGCTTAAGTGGGACAGGGGTCGGAGGGACTGAAGCTTTCTTT. This sequence encodes CASSLSGTGVGGTEAFF.

The chain recombines TRBV11-2 with TRBJ2-7; D is undetermined. CDR3 size: 12 residues. Trimming left V 0 bases short and J 4 bases short, with 4 bases between. CDR1 is SGHAT and CDR2 is FQNNGV in the germline V gene. The CDR3 nucleotides are TGTGCCAGCAGCTTAGAAGCGTACGAGCAGTACTTC. Its protein is CASSLEAYEQYF.

This clone was detected once. The chain employs TRBV6-5 and TRBJ2-2, with D perhaps matching TRBD2 (6 bases). The germline CDR1 and CDR2 sequences are MNHEY and SVGAGI. Trimming removed 6 bases from V and 5 bases from J, with 7 bases in between. There are 12 residues in the CDR3. The CDR3, as DNA: TGTGCCAGCAGGGAGGGGACCGGGGAGCTGTTTTTT. As protein: CASREGTGELFF.

The V and J genes are TRBV4-3 and TRBJ2-7, with a weak D call TRBD1 (5 bases). Germline values: CDR1 LGHNA, CDR2 YSLEER. V lost 1 base to trimming and J lost 0 bases, with 13 bases between them. CDR3 length: 16 residues. CDR3: CASSQVQGVVSYEQYF. CDR3 in DNA: TGCGCCAGCAGCCAAGTGCAAGGGGTTGTCTCCTACGAGCAGTACTTC.

The V call is TRBV27, the J call TRBJ2-7; the D gene could be TRBD1 or TRBD2 (6 bases each). CDR1 and CDR2 from the germline V gene are MNHEY and SMNVEV (reference sequence). Between the trimmed V and J ends, which lost 5 bases and 4 bases, there was a span of 27 bases. The CDR3 length is 18 residues. CDR3 loop: CASSISGGGRGAFYEQYF. The CDR3 DNA is TGTGCCAGCAGTATTTCCGGAGGGGGTAGGGGAGCTTTTTACGAGCAGTACTTC.

Here the CDR3 reads CASSRERGYNEQFF. The CDR3 bases are TGTGCCAGCAGCCGAGAGCGGGGATACAATGAGCAGTTCTTC. V is TRBV7-9 and J is TRBJ2-1; 7 nucleotides line up with TRBD2. Germline assignment: CDR1 SEHNR and CDR2 FQNEAQ (reference sequence). Unmatched junction bases numbered 5, after V lost 5 bases and J lost 4 bases. This CDR3 spans 14 amino acids.

The V call is TRBV27, the J call TRBJ2-1; D remains ambiguous. The CDR3 consists of 12 residues. Per germline, CDR1 MNHEY and CDR2 SMNVEV (reference sequence). Trimming removed 3 bases from V and 9 bases from J, with 9 bases in between. For the CDR3, the DNA is TGTGCCAGCAGTTTGATTGGCGGTGAGCAGTTCTTC. As protein: CASSLIGGEQFF.

As DNA, the CDR3 is TGTGCCAGCAGTTTATCGTGGACAGGGGGTCCAGAATACGAGCAGTACTTC. Its protein is CASSLSWTGGPEYEQYF. V gene TRBV27 combines with J gene TRBJ2-7; 10 bases are shared with TRBD1. Germline CDR1 is MNHEY and CDR2 is SMNVEV (reference sequence). V gave up 0 bases and J gave up 4 bases; unmatched junction bases: 9. The CDR3 runs 17 residues.

This chain joins TRBV6-5 and TRBJ2-7; D is perhaps TRBD1 (6 bases). In germline, CDR1 is MNHEY, CDR2 SVGAGI. CDR3 length: 14 residues. V was pared by 6 bases and J by 0 bases, with 12 bases between. The CDR3 here is CASRPDRSSYEQYF. CDR3 coding DNA: TGTGCCAGCAGACCCGACAGGTCCTCCTACGAGCAGTACTTC.

The gene calls are TRBV4-3 and TRBJ1-1; D perhaps matches TRBD1 (5 bases). Germline loops: CDR1 LGHNA, CDR2 YSLEER. V lost 3 bases, J lost 3 bases, and 11 bases lay in between. The CDR3 has 14 residues. The CDR3 nucleotides are TGCGCCAGCAGCCAGGGGGGGGGTCACACTGAAGCTTTCTTT. It is translated as CASSQGGGHTEAFF.

V is TRBV10-3 and J is TRBJ2-3; the match to TRBD1 covers 7 bases. The CDR3 extends over 13 amino acids. Looked up from germline, CDR1 is ENHRY and CDR2 is SYGVKD. Trimming cost V 8 bases and J 2 bases; bases outside gene matches: 4. The CDR3 region is CAISQGNTDTQYF. The CDR3, as DNA: TGTGCCATCTCACAGGGGAACACAGATACGCAGTATTTT.

This clone has a single count. The chain has TRBV11-2 and TRBJ1-2; TRBD1 aligns across 10 bases. The CDR3 totals 14 residues. Trimming cost V 6 bases and J 2 bases; bases outside gene matches: 3. From germline, CDR1 is SGHAT and CDR2 FQNNGV. As DNA, the CDR3 is TGTGCCAGCAGGTCGGACAGGGGGAACTATGGCTACACCTTC. This codes for CASRSDRGNYGYTF.

This clone occurred once. This chain joins TRBV7-6 and TRBJ2-7, with 7 bases fitting TRBD1. The CDR3 consists of 14 residues. The V segment lost 3 bases and the J segment 0 bases; nucleotides outside the gene matches: 2. Germline values: CDR1 SGHVS, CDR2 FNYEAQ. The CDR3 nucleotides are TGTGCCAGCAGCTTCCGGGACAGCTCCTACGAGCAGTACTTC. Encoded protein: CASSFRDSSYEQYF.

This chain links TRBV29-1 with TRBJ1-2; possibly TRBD1 for D (5 bases). Trimming shortened V by 5 bases and J by 7 bases, and 11 bases separated the two germline ends. Germline V gives CDR1 SQVTM, CDR2 ANQGSEA. The CDR3 is 11 amino acids. CDR3 DNA: TGCAGCGTTCTTCAGGGTTCTGGCTACACCTTC. Encoded protein: CSVLQGSGYTF. The whole variable domain, remainder taken from reference TRBV29-1 and TRBJ1-2, is SAVISQKPSRDICQRGTSLTIQCQVDSQVTMMFWYRQQPGQSLTLIATANQGSEATYESGFVIDKFPISRPNLTFSTLTVSNMSPEDSSIYLCSVLQGSGYTFGSGTRLTVV.

This rearrangement joins TRBV10-3 to TRBJ2-2; D is unresolved. Trimming stripped 6 bases from V and 6 bases from J, with 11 bases between. Germline loops: CDR1 ENHRY, CDR2 SYGVKD. CDR3 size: 13 residues. CDR3 sequence: CAIRSLGAGELFF. The CDR3 DNA sequence: TGTGCCATCAGGAGTTTGGGTGCCGGGGAGCTGTTTTTT.

V usage is TRBV4-3 and J usage is TRBJ1-6; D remains unclear. Trimming took off 5 bases at V and 10 bases at J, with 27 bases between the two ends. The CDR3 spans 18 residues. From germline, CDR1 is LGHNA and CDR2 YSLEER. CDR3 loop: CASSCEVDQDPNISPLHF. The CDR3 DNA sequence: TGCGCCAGCAGCTGTGAGGTGGATCAAGACCCTAATATCTCACCCCTCCACTTT.

The chain joins TRBV5-1 to TRBJ2-5, with 7 bases aligning to TRBD2. The germline V gene encodes CDR1 SGHRS and CDR2 YFSETQ. Losses at the gene ends were 2 bases for V and 2 bases for J; bases not matched to a gene: 9. CDR3 length: 16 amino acids. The CDR3 coding sequence is TGCGCCAGCAGCTTTAGAGCGGGGCCGATTCAAGAGACCCAGTACTTC. It specifies CASSFRAGPIQETQYF.

J is TRBJ2-7 and V is TRBV4-1, with TRBD2 identical over 7 bases. The germline CDR1 and CDR2 sequences are MGHRA and YSYEKL. The CDR3 is 12 amino acids. V lost 4 bases, J lost 7 bases, and 4 bases stayed unmatched. CDR3 in DNA: TGCGCCAGCAGCCCCGGGGGAGGGGAGCAGTACTTC. Amino acid sequence: CASSPGGGEQYF.

The V call is TRBV25-1, the J call TRBJ2-6, with TRBD1 matching over 9 bases. V shed 8 bases and J 0 bases; nucleotides not matched to a gene: 8. Germline lookup yields CDR1 MGHDK and CDR2 SYGVNS. There are 17 residues in the CDR3. The CDR3 here is CASDRTGDPSGANVLTF. The CDR3 DNA follows: TGTGCCAGCGATCGGACAGGGGACCCCTCTGGGGCCAACGTCCTGACTTTC.

The V call is TRBV27, the J call TRBJ2-3; D not certain. Looked up from germline, CDR1 is MNHEY and CDR2 is SMNVEV (reference sequence). The V end was cut by 6 bases, the J end by 0 bases, with 13 bases between. There are 15 residues in the CDR3. CDR3 DNA: TGTGCCAGCAGACTCTCGAGGTCAAGCACAGATACGCAGTATTTT. Residues: CASRLSRSSTDTQYF.